Listed here are 8 T cell receptor beta chains from one sample, sequenced in a study of CD8+ T cells in alopecia areata. After isolation, RNA underwent reverse transcription to generate cDNA as the sequencing template. TCRdb's table, derived via immunoSEQ multiplex PCR, lists solely in-frame clones and lacks some. The table has about 180,000 clones, roughly 63% seen once. The sample's treatment: oral pan-JAK inhibitor, 5-10 mg twice daily. The sample here was CD4+ T cells sorted from blood, taken between weeks 55 and 65, from a patient treated with tofacitinib. The receptor set was obtained from a human donor with alopecia areata.

This clone was observed a handful of times. The chain couples TRBV2 to TRBJ1-3; no reliable D call. This CDR3 spans 12 amino acids. V was trimmed by 6 bases and J by 7 bases, leaving 10 bases between them. Per the germline V gene, CDR1 is SNHLY and CDR2 is FYNNEI. The CDR3 region has the DNA TGTGCCAGCAGCACCCGGGTGAACACCATATATTTT. It encodes CASSTRVNTIYF.

The gene calls are TRBV30 and TRBJ1-2; D remains unclear. The CDR3 consists of 11 residues. Germline CDR1 reads GTSNPN; CDR2 reads SVGIG (reference sequence). V was clipped by 4 bases and J by 0 bases, with 3 bases between them. The DNA for the CDR3 is TGTGCCTGGACAGCTAACTATGGCTACACCTTC. This gives the protein CAWTANYGYTF. The full variable domain, with the rest looked up from reference TRBV30 and TRBJ1-2, is SQTIHQWPATLVQPVGSPLSLECTVEGTSNPNLYWYRQAAGRGLQLLFYSVGIGQISSEVPQNLSASRPQDRQFILSSKKLLLSDSGFYLCAWTANYGYTFGSGTRLTVV.

This chain links TRBV15 with TRBJ2-5, with 8 bases aligning to TRBD2. Trimming removed 0 bases from V and 4 bases from J; junction bases left unmatched: 4. This CDR3 region has 15 residues. The germline V gene encodes CDR1 LNHNV and CDR2 YYDKDF (reference sequence). In DNA, the CDR3 is TGTGCCACCAGCAGAGACCCCGGGAGGGGAGAGACCCAGTACTTC. It codes for CATSRDPGRGETQYF.

This clone was recorded a few times. The chain recombines TRBV30 with TRBJ2-1; D assignment may be TRBD1 or TRBD2 (6 bases each). V gave up 1 base and J gave up 8 bases, with 15 bases separating them. From germline, CDR1 is GTSNPN and CDR2 SVGIG (reference sequence). The CDR3 sequence is 14 residues long. CDR3 loop: CAWSEGGRIDEQFF. As DNA, the CDR3 is TGTGCCTGGAGTGAAGGGGGGCGCATCGATGAGCAGTTCTTC.

The gene calls are TRBV10-3 and TRBJ2-7, with D possibly being TRBD1 or TRBD2 (6 bases each). Per the germline V gene, CDR1 is ENHRY and CDR2 is SYGVKD. The CDR3 sequence is 12 residues long. V was shortened by 4 bases and J by 6 bases, with 10 bases between the two germline ends. The CDR3 DNA reads TGTGCCATCAGTGCGGGGGCCGGCGAGCAGTACTTC. This encodes CAISAGAGEQYF.

The V and J genes are TRBV7-2 and TRBJ1-1; the D is unclear. Trimming took off 5 bases at V and 1 base at J, with 8 bases between the two ends. The V gene's germline CDR1 is SGHTA and CDR2 FQGNSA. There are 13 residues in the CDR3. CDR3 amino acids: CASSETRNTEAFF. CDR3 coding DNA: TGTGCCAGCAGCGAGACCAGGAACACTGAAGCTTTCTTT.

For the CDR3, the DNA is TGTGCCTGGAGGGGAGGCTTCTGGGAGCAGTTCTTC. This codes for CAWRGGFWEQFF. The chain carries TRBV30 and TRBJ2-1; TRBD2 might be the D (6 bases). V was shortened by 3 bases and J by 10 bases, with 13 bases between the two germline ends. The CDR3 contains 12 residues. In germline, CDR1 is GTSNPN, CDR2 SVGIG (reference sequence).

This rearrangement joins TRBV7-8 to TRBJ1-2, with a weak D call TRBD1 (6 bases). The CDR3 has 13 residues. The germline gives CDR1 SGHVS, CDR2 FQNEAQ. Trimming cost V 7 bases and J 6 bases, with 15 bases left between them. The CDR3: CASTPGYRDGYTF. CDR3 nucleotide sequence: TGTGCCAGCACCCCAGGCTACAGGGATGGCTACACCTTC.